This TCR beta chain was found in a study of cytomegalovirus exposure and HLA in healthy donors. The PCR contained 60 Vbeta and 13 Jbeta primers. Profiled with immunoSEQ multiplex PCR; TCRdb holds only in-frame clones, not every one. The sample consists of some 140,000 clones, about 76% of them appearing once. Study-wide results and limits: Later on, an analysis found that several of the most significant clusters appeared to be linked to common viral pathogens, which included parvovirus B19. The study designated about 160 TCR beta chains cytomegalovirus-associated.

V lost 0 bases to trimming and J lost 12 bases, with 10 bases between them. From germline, CDR1 is LGHNA and CDR2 YNFKEQ. The CDR3 has 12 residues. As concerns this clone: What it binds is not known.

The sequencing sample was made of PBMCs. V is TRBV4-2 and J is TRBJ2-3; possibly TRBD1 for D (6 bases). The clonotype was recovered from a man aged 30 to 39 in good health and CMV-seropositive. CDR3 amino acids: CASSQDQGPQYF. For the CDR3, the DNA is TGTGCCAGCAGCCAAGACCAGGGGCCCCAGTATTTT.